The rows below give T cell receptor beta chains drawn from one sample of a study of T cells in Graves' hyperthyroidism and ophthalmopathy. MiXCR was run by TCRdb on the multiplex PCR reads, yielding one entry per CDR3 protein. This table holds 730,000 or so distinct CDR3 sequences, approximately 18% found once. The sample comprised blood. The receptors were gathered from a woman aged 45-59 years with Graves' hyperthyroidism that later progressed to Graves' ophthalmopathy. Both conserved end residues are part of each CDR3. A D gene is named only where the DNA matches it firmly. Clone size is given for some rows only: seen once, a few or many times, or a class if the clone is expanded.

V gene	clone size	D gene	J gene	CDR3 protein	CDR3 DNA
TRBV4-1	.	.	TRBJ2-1	CASSRPGLRSSNEQFF	TGCGCCAGCAGCCGACCAGGGTTGAGGAGCTCCAATGAGCAGTTCTTC
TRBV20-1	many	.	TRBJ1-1	CSAKGSDTEAFF	TGCAGTGCCAAAGGCTCGGATACTGAAGCTTTCTTT
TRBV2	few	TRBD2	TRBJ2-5	CASSLASGGQETQYF	TGTGCCAGCAGTTTGGCTAGCGGGGGTCAAGAGACCCAGTACTTC
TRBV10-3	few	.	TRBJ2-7	CAISAADEQYF	TGTGCCATCAGTGCAGCAGACGAGCAGTACTTC
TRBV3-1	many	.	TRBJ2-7	CASSQGPGTYEQYF	TGTGCCAGCAGCCAGGGCCCCGGGACCTACGAGCAGTACTTC
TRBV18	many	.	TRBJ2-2	CASSPQGAGELFF	TGTGCCAGCTCACCACAGGGAGCCGGGGAGCTGTTTTTT
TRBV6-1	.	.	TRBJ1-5	CASSYLWGRQPQHF	TGTGCCAGCAGTTACTTGTGGGGACGTCAGCCCCAGCATTTT
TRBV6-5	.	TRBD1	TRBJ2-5	CASSYLGQGANPYQETQYF	TGTGCCAGCAGTTACTTGGGACAGGGGGCGAATCCGTACCAAGAGACCCAGTACTTC
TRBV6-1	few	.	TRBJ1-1	CASLGGVLTEASF	TGTGCCAGCCTTGGAGGGGTCTTAACTGAAGCTTCCTTT
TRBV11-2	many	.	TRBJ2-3	CASSRDSLIPTDTQYF	TGTGCCAGCAGCAGGGACTCCCTCATACCCACAGATACGCAGTATTTT
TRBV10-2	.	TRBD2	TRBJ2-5	CASLYLADYQETQYF	TGCGCCAGCCTATATCTAGCGGATTACCAAGAGACCCAGTACTTC
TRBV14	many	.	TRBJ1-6	CASSPQGSNSPLHF	TGTGCCAGCAGCCCCCAGGGGAGTAATTCACCCCTCCACTTT
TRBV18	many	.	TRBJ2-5	CASSPARGRGETQYF	TGTGCCAGCTCACCAGCCCGGGGACGTGGGGAGACCCAGTACTTC
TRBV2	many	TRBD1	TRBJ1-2	CASETGEGYGYTF	TGTGCCAGCGAGACAGGGGAAGGCTATGGCTACACCTTC
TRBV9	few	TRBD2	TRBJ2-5	CASSEGLAGQEETQYF	TGTGCCAGCAGCGAGGGACTAGCGGGGCAGGAGGAGACCCAGTACTTC
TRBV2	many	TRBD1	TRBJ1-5	CASTTQGVNQPQHF	TGTGCCAGTACCACGCAGGGGGTCAATCAGCCCCAGCATTTT
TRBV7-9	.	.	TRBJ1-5	CASSPTEGSNQPQHF	TGTGCCAGCAGCCCTACCGAGGGGAGCAATCAGCCCCAGCATTTT
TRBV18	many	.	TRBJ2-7	CASSRRGPGYEQYF	TGTGCCAGCTCACGGCGGGGTCCGGGCTACGAGCAGTACTTC
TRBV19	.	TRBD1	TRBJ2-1	CASSIRGAWTGRNEQFF	TGTGCCAGTAGTATCAGGGGTGCGTGGACAGGGCGAAATGAGCAGTTCTTC
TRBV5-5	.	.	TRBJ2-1	CASSLHPGPLNEQFF	TGTGCCAGCAGCTTGCACCCGGGGCCACTCAATGAGCAGTTCTTC
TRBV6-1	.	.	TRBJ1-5	CASSPRTGTVGSYQPQHF	TGTGCCAGCAGTCCAAGGACTGGTACAGTCGGCTCGTATCAGCCCCAGCATTTT
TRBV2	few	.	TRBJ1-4	CASSETDATNEKLFF	TGTGCCAGCAGTGAAACTGATGCAACTAATGAAAAACTGTTTTTT
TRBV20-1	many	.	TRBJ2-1	CSARAGRVTINEQFF	TGCAGTGCTAGAGCTGGACGGGTAACTATCAATGAGCAGTTCTTC
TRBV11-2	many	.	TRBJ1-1	CASSSPPGYAFF	TGTGCCAGCAGCTCCCCCCCAGGGTACGCTTTCTTT
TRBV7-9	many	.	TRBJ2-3	CASSLMGDTQYF	TGTGCCAGCAGCTTAATGGGAGATACGCAGTATTTT
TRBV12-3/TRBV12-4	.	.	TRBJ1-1	CASSLTGGATEAFF	TGTGCCAGCAGTTTAACAGGTGGGGCCACTGAAGCTTTCTTT
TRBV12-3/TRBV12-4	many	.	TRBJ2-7	CASSSRTTSYEQYF	TGTGCCAGCAGTTCTCGGACAACCTCCTACGAGCAGTACTTC
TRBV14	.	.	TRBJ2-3	CASSQRWGTDTQYF	TGTGCCAGCAGCCAAAGGTGGGGCACAGATACGCAGTATTTT
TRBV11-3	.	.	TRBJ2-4	CASSHATFQYF	TGTGCCAGCAGCCATGCCACCTTTCAGTACTTC
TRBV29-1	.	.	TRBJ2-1	CSVSDGSSYNEQFF	TGCAGCGTTTCGGACGGGAGCTCCTACAATGAGCAGTTCTTC
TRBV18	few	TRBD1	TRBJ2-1	CASSPPDRGPIQSYNEQFF	TGTGCCAGCTCACCACCGGACAGGGGGCCAATCCAGAGTTACAATGAGCAGTTCTTC
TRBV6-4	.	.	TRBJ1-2	CASREGDSNYGYTF	TGTGCCAGCAGGGAAGGTGACAGTAACTATGGCTACACCTTC
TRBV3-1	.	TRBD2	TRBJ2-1	CASSQGRSGGGNEQFF	TGTGCCAGCAGCCAAGGCCGGAGCGGGGGGGGCAATGAGCAGTTCTTC
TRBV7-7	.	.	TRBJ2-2	CASSFVTTGELFF	TGTGCTAGCAGCTTCGTGACCACCGGGGAGCTGTTTTTT
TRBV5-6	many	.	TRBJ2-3	CASSLVSPDTQYF	TGTGCCAGCAGCTTGGTCTCCCCAGATACGCAGTATTTT
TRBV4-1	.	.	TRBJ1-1	CASSQDMVRKNMNTEAFF	TGCGCCAGCAGCCAAGACATGGTCAGGAAGAACATGAACACTGAAGCTTTCTTT